Following are 17 T cell receptor beta chains from one sample sequenced in a study of OX40 agonist ivuxolimab in advanced cancers. The repertoire was sequenced with immunoSEQ multiplex PCR; TCRdb's copy has only in-frame clones and lacks some. The sample consists of 95,000 or so clones, approximately 85% of them appearing once. The specimen comprised CD4+ or CD8+ T cells sorted from blood, sampled in a trial of the OX40 agonist ivuxolimab. These receptors all come from an adult with an advanced solid tumor such as melanoma, head and neck, liver or kidney cancer.

CDR3 loop: CASRKGTNTEAFF. DNA of the CDR3: TGTGCCAGCAGGAAGGGGACGAACACTGAAGCTTTCTTT. The V and J genes are TRBV7-8 and TRBJ1-1; D may be TRBD1 (5 bases). The CDR3 spans 13 residues. The V end lost 6 bases, the J end lost 1 base, and 9 bases lay between the germline ends. The germline gives CDR1 SGHVS, CDR2 FQNEAQ.

The chain recombines TRBV7-8 with TRBJ2-7; 9 nucleotides agree with TRBD2. Germline CDR1 reads SGHVS; CDR2 reads FQNEAQ. V was clipped by 1 base and J by 6 bases; unmatched bases: 7. The CDR3 spans 15 residues. CDR3 sequence (DNA): TGTGCCAGCAGCTTAGGGGGGACTAGCTTGGCCGAGCAGTACTTC. Its protein is CASSLGGTSLAEQYF.

V and J are TRBV7-3 and TRBJ2-7; D not certain. Germline V gene sequence: CDR1 SGHTA, CDR2 FQGTGA. V was cut by 2 bases and J by 3 bases, with 14 bases left in between. This CDR3 is 15 amino acids long. The CDR3 reads CASSLGPYINYEQYF. The CDR3 DNA reads TGTGCCAGCAGCTTAGGACCTTATATCAACTACGAGCAGTACTTC.

This chain connects TRBV5-6 to TRBJ2-7; TRBD2 agrees at 9 bases. CDR3 length equals 14 residues. Germline values: CDR1 SGHDT, CDR2 YYEEEE. Trimming removed 0 bases from V and 7 bases from J; junction bases left unmatched: 5. The CDR3 sequence: CASSLGSGRKEQYF. DNA of the CDR3: TGTGCCAGCAGCTTGGGGAGCGGGAGGAAAGAGCAGTACTTC.

This CDR3 reads CASSLAWTEYGGYTF. DNA for the CDR3: TGTGCCAGCAGCTTAGCATGGACGGAATATGGGGGCTACACCTTC. The J gene is TRBJ1-2, the V gene TRBV11-2; D gene unclear. The CDR3 loop spans 15 amino acids. V was shortened by 1 base and J by 8 bases, with 17 bases between the two germline ends. Germline V gene lookup returns CDR1 SGHAT and CDR2 FQNNGV.

This sequence joins TRBV28 and TRBJ2-2, with D perhaps TRBD2 (5 bases). V lost 3 bases and J lost 0, with 5 bases in between. Germline V gene data show CDR1 as MDHEN and CDR2 as SYDVKM. The CDR3 extends over 14 amino acids. The CDR3 here is CASSFGANTGELFF. Here the CDR3 DNA reads TGTGCCAGCAGTTTCGGGGCGAACACCGGGGAGCTGTTTTTT. Using reference TRBV28 and TRBJ2-2 for the parts outside the CDR3, the full variable domain is DVKVTQSSRYLVKRTGEKVFLECVQDMDHENMFWYRQDPGLGLRLIYFSYDVKMKEKGDIPEGYSVSREKKERFSLILESASTNQTSMYLCASSFGANTGELFFGEGSRLTVL.

The chain uses TRBV10-3 and TRBJ1-6; D gene unclear. The CDR3 extends over 11 amino acids. Germline assignment: CDR1 ENHRY and CDR2 SYGVKD. Trimming pared 11 bases from V and 10 bases from J, leaving 12 bases between. CDR3 DNA: TGTGCCGCCGGCGCGGACTCACCCCTCCACTTT. The encoded protein is CAAGADSPLHF.

The chain has TRBV4-2 and TRBJ2-5; 13 bases are a match to TRBD2. CDR3 length: 16 amino acids. Trimming at V came to 1 base and at J to 4 bases, leaving 3 bases not matched to a gene. Germline CDR1 and CDR2: LGHNA and YNFKEQ. The CDR3 loop is CASSQGTSGSAETQYF. The CDR3 DNA sequence: TGTGCCAGCAGCCAAGGGACTAGCGGGAGTGCAGAGACCCAGTACTTC.

The V and J genes are TRBV2 and TRBJ2-7, with TRBD1 as a possible D gene (7 bases). Trimming cost V 4 bases and J 7 bases, with 23 bases left between them. This CDR3 has 16 amino acids. CDR1 and CDR2 from the germline V gene are SNHLY and FYNNEI. CDR3 bases: TGTGCCAGCAGTGGAGACTCTGTACAGGGGACTGTAGAGCAGTACTTC. Translation gives CASSGDSVQGTVEQYF.

This rearrangement joins TRBV19 to TRBJ1-1, with D uncertain. The CDR3 covers 14 residues. The V gene's germline CDR1 is LNHDA and CDR2 SQIVND (reference sequence). Trimming cost V 5 bases and J 3 bases, with 13 bases left between them. In DNA form, the CDR3 reads TGTGCCAGTAGTTTCCCCTCGAGATACACTGAAGCTTTCTTT. Encoded protein: CASSFPSRYTEAFF.

This clone was counted a single time. The chain has TRBV5-4 and TRBJ2-2; 8 nucleotides align to TRBD2. The CDR3 runs to 14 residues. CDR1 is SGHNT and CDR2 is YYREEE in the germline V gene (reference sequence). After removal of 5 bases from V and 7 bases from J, the junction contained 7 bases not matched to a gene. This chain's CDR3 is CASSGAGVVGELFF. The DNA for the CDR3 is TGTGCCAGCAGTGGAGCGGGAGTGGTCGGGGAGCTGTTTTTT.

Written as DNA, the CDR3 is TGTGCCAGCAGCTTAGGGGTGACAGGGGGCTACACTGAAGCTTTCTTT. It is translated as CASSLGVTGGYTEAFF. This chain connects TRBV7-9 to TRBJ1-1; 10 positions agree with TRBD1. V lost 1 base to trimming and J lost 3 bases; unmatched junction nucleotides: 5. The CDR3 sequence is 16 residues long. The germline V gene has CDR1 SEHNR and CDR2 FQNEAQ (reference sequence).

The chain combines TRBV28 with TRBJ1-3, with TRBD1 identical over 8 bases. The trim removed 6 bases at V and 0 bases at J, leaving 7 bases unmatched. Germline V CDR1 and CDR2: MDHEN, SYDVKM. There are 16 residues in the CDR3. The CDR3 protein is CASRGQDYRSGNTIYF. The CDR3 DNA reads as TGTGCCAGCAGGGGACAGGACTACCGCTCTGGAAACACCATATATTTT.

The chain links TRBV7-9 to TRBJ1-1; D gene uncertain. The CDR3 has 13 residues. Germline values: CDR1 SEHNR, CDR2 FQNEAQ (reference sequence). V gave up 2 bases and J gave up 1 base, with 5 bases separating them. The CDR3 DNA sequence: TGTGCCAGCAGCTTAAGGGAGAACACTGAAGCTTTCTTT. This sequence encodes CASSLRENTEAFF.

V is TRBV4-1 and J is TRBJ1-1, with unresolved D. V was trimmed by 0 bases and J by 3 bases, leaving 8 bases between them. The CDR3 has 14 residues. Germline values: CDR1 MGHRA, CDR2 YSYEKL. The DNA for the CDR3 is TGCGCCAGCAGCCAAGACGGGTCTCACACTGAAGCTTTCTTT. Translated: CASSQDGSHTEAFF.

The V and J genes are TRBV4-2 and TRBJ2-3; a possible D gene is TRBD2 (6 bases). The CDR3 loop spans 18 amino acids. The germline CDR1 and CDR2 sequences are LGHNA and YNFKEQ. With 1 base removed from V and 0 bases from J, the gap between germline ends came to 17 bases. The CDR3 DNA sequence: TGTGCCAGCAGCCAAGTCGGGGGAGGAATCTCCAGCACAGATACGCAGTATTTT. It yields the protein CASSQVGGGISSTDTQYF.

The count of this clone is one. V gene TRBV7-8 combines with J gene TRBJ2-5, with D maybe TRBD1 (6 bases). Germline CDR1 and CDR2: SGHVS and FQNEAQ. The CDR3 spans 16 residues. V gave up 6 bases and J gave up 2 bases, with 19 bases separating them. In DNA, the CDR3 is TGTGCCAGCAGTACTGACGGGGCAGGGGTGCAAGAGACCCAGTACTTC. Encoded protein: CASSTDGAGVQETQYF.